A few counts support the clone carrying this TCR beta chain. Its antigen remains unidentified. MiXCR, run by TCRdb on the 5' RACE reads, gives a single entry per CDR3 protein. The sample records 300,000 to 400,000 distinct CDR3 sequences, 7% to 10% being singletons. The data are from a study of T cells after yellow fever vaccination. As for the study in general: Preparation used SMART-Seq v4 Ultra Low Input for the low-cell-number fractions. Study observations and caveats: Abundant clonotypes from the bulk population could contaminate FACS-sorted repertoires. Booster samples showed a return of most primary-vaccination clones (roughly 96% CD4, approximately 88% CD8). The CD4 and CD8 compartments had a small share of their clonotypes in common.

The ends were cut back, 5 bases at V and 0 bases at J, with 13 bases in the middle. CDR3 length equals 16 residues. Germline CDR1 SGHAT, CDR2 FQNNGV. This TCR was recovered from a man younger than 35 who received the YFV17D yellow fever vaccine. The input for sequencing was PBMCs, taken around 45 days after the first yellow fever vaccination. This rearrangement joins TRBV11-2 to TRBJ2-2; D is uncertain. The CDR3 nucleotides are TGTGCCAGCAGCCCGCGGACCGCAACGAACACCGGGGAGCTGTTTTTT. Amino acid sequence: CASSPRTATNTGELFF.